This T cell receptor beta chain was recorded in a study of brain T cells in children with intractable seizures (dated by TCRdb to about 2021). Looking at the study overall: Resected brain tissue from some 56 pediatric epilepsy surgery cases was first screened for immune gene transcripts using a NanoString immunology panel. About 70% of the 12 selected surgery cases also had pre-surgery blood sequenced, which left four cases with brain tissue only. Overall study outcomes, separate from this receptor: Because pre- and post-surgery blood were sequenced to different depths, clones absent from the pre-surgery sample may reflect undersampling. The patients' HCMV serostatus was not known, and viral specificity was inferred solely from CDR3 sequence similarity.

Read against the paper, the sample's time point label means: blood from clinic visit 5 months post-surgery; TSC patient then seizure free. The surgery cases with the highest brain T cell transcript signatures were chosen for TCR beta chain sequencing of brain tissue, and also of blood when blood was available. Prior to surgery, the patients had been treated with at least one anti-epileptic drug. TCR-sequenced patients were children with drug-resistant epilepsy due to tuberous sclerosis complex, focal cortical dysplasia, Rasmussen encephalitis or hemimegalencephaly. Bulk genomic DNA was extracted from unsorted brain tissue and whole blood with the Monarch genomic DNA purification kit. TCR beta chain sequences were generated from genomic DNA using the immunoSEQ assay. From the authors' description of their analysis: CDR3 sequences that did not begin with the conserved framework cysteine at position 104 were removed manually. To get clonality, the normalized Shannon's Diversity Index was subtracted from one, giving values from 0 (maximal diversity) to 1 (oligoclonal). To check whether a given CDR3 had different frequencies in two samples, for example brain versus blood, chi-squared comparison-of-proportions tests were used. Public clonotypes were identified through searches of immuneACCESS, and similarity to known antiviral clonotypes was evaluated with the VDJdb browser. TCRdb obtained this table from immuneACCESS and retained in-frame rearrangements with V and J assigned. These tables miss some clones; where compared with another copy, unresolved V genes account for less than half of the shortfall, and the remainder is unexplained. V, J and clone size were drawn from that table, and D and trimming were deduced from the DNA. In all, the sample holds hundreds of thousands of clones, and approximately 93% of those were seen once. 4.5% to 7% of the sample goes to the ten largest clones.

This clone has only one observation. There is no known antigen for this receptor. No per-base quality is available; no much larger clone lies one base away. CDR1 is given as SGHTS and CDR2 as YDEGEE, both from the germline V gene. V and J are truncated by 6 bases and 1 base respectively, leaving an intervening sequence of 16 bases. From its cysteine to its phenylalanine, the CDR3 spans 15 amino acids. Solely the CDR3 DNA is kept, with 45 bases framed from the first base. The source material was peripheral blood, sampled roughly 5 months after surgery. The sequence was obtained from a boy in the first two years of life with tuberous sclerosis and intractable seizures. Recombination joined TRBV5-8 with TRBJ1-2; TRBD1 could be the D gene, as 6 bases match. The CDR3 in this case is CASTGTGTHNYGYTF. In nucleotides, the sequence is TGTGCCAGCACCGGAACCGGGACACATAACTATGGCTACACCTTC.